Listed here are 22 T cell receptor beta chains from one sample, sequenced in a study of shared clonotypes between healthy human individuals. This table comes from immunoSEQ multiplex PCR, and its TCRdb copy is limited to in-frame clones, with some not included. Found here are approximately 2,000,000 clones, around 93% of them singletons; the top ten hold around 1.7%. Only CD45RO-negative cells positively selected for CCR7 counted as naive CD8 cells, so terminally differentiated effector memory CD45RA+ cells were excluded. Sequenced material: naive CD8+ T cells from PBMCs. Receptor source: a man aged 18 to 29 in good health. Some clones in this sample may be carry-over from other donors' samples.

The chain carries TRBV2 and TRBJ2-2; D may correspond to TRBD1 or TRBD2 (5 bases each). This CDR3 contains 17 residues. The germline V gene has CDR1 SNHLY and CDR2 FYNNEI. Trimming took off 5 bases at V and 4 bases at J, with 20 bases between the two ends. CDR3 in amino acids: CASSWGSPYISTGELFF. DNA for the CDR3: TGTGCCAGCAGTTGGGGGAGCCCCTACATTAGCACCGGGGAGCTGTTTTTT. Variable domain in full (rest from reference TRBV2 and TRBJ2-2): EPEVTQTPSHQVTQMGQEVILRCVPISNHLYFYWYRQILGQKVEFLVSFYNNEISEKSEIFDDQFSVERPDGSNFTLKIRSTKLEDSAMYFCASSWGSPYISTGELFFGEGSRLTVL.

The chain carries TRBV19 and TRBJ2-7; D possibly corresponds to TRBD2 (6 bases). The ends were cut back, 5 bases at V and 2 bases at J, with 10 bases in the middle. CDR1 is LNHDA, CDR2 SQIVND, per germline (reference sequence). This CDR3 has 13 residues. The CDR3 DNA follows: TGTGCCAGTAGTGCGGGAATCCCCTACGAGCAGTACTTC. The encoded protein is CASSAGIPYEQYF.

Concerning this clone: The sample contains more than one DNA sequence encoding this CDR3. Here the CDR3 DNA reads TGTGCCAGCAGCTTGGGCAACGAGCAGTACTTC. Amino acid sequence: CASSLGNEQYF. The rearrangement uses TRBV5-4 and TRBJ2-7; D not resolved. The CDR3 runs 11 residues. V was pared by 0 bases and J by 5 bases, with 3 bases between. CDR1 and CDR2 from the germline V gene are SGHNT and YYREEE (reference sequence).

The rearrangement links TRBV7-9 to TRBJ2-1, with TRBD2 matching 12 bases. V shed 5 bases and J 4 bases; nucleotides not matched to a gene: 3. CDR1 SEHNR and CDR2 FQNEAQ come from the germline V gene (reference sequence). The CDR3 loop spans 15 amino acids. This CDR3 is CASSPSGRGYNEQFF. The CDR3, as DNA: TGTGCCAGCAGCCCTAGCGGGAGGGGATACAATGAGCAGTTCTTC. The variable domain in full, completed from reference TRBV7-9 and TRBJ2-1, reads DTGVSQNPRHKITKRGQNVTFRCDPISEHNRLYWYRQTLGQGPEFLTYFQNEAQLEKSRLLSDRFSAERPKGSFSTLEIQRTEQGDSAMYLCASSPSGRGYNEQFFGPGTRLTVL.

On this clone: The same CDR3 arises from other DNA sequences in this sample as well. The J gene is TRBJ1-1, the V gene TRBV6-5; D not certain. Trimming removed 5 bases at V and 1 base at J, with 8 bases between. The CDR3 totals 13 residues. The germline gives CDR1 MNHEY, CDR2 SVGAGI. CDR3 protein: CASSQTANTEAFF. The CDR3 nucleotides read TGTGCCAGCAGTCAAACAGCGAACACTGAAGCTTTCTTT.

The chain is built from TRBV19 and TRBJ2-2; a weak D match, TRBD1 (5 bases). Germline values: CDR1 LNHDA, CDR2 SQIVND (reference sequence). The CDR3 length is 15 residues. Between the trimmed V and J ends, which lost 3 bases and 1 base, there was a span of 9 bases. CDR3 in amino acids: CASSIWGENTGELFF. The CDR3 DNA is TGTGCCAGTAGTATTTGGGGCGAGAACACCGGGGAGCTGTTTTTT.

The chain couples TRBV27 to TRBJ2-1; 7 positions match TRBD2. Germline V CDR1 and CDR2: MNHEY, SMNVEV (reference sequence). The junction had 6 bases not matched to a gene; V was cut back by 5 bases and J by 5 bases. There are 14 residues in the CDR3. CDR3 nucleotide sequence: TGTGCCAGCAGTCGGCGGGCGGGGGACAATGAGCAGTTCTTC. It is translated as CASSRRAGDNEQFF.

The chain has TRBV7-6 and TRBJ2-3; 7 bases are a match to TRBD2. The V segment lost 5 bases and the J segment 0 bases; nucleotides outside the gene matches: 5. CDR1 SGHVS and CDR2 FNYEAQ come from the germline V gene. The CDR3 loop spans 15 amino acids. In DNA form, the CDR3 reads TGTGCCAGCAGCAGACTAGCCCTGAGCACAGATACGCAGTATTTT. Its protein product is CASSRLALSTDTQYF.

On this clone: The same CDR3 is also encoded by other DNA sequences in this sample. The gene calls are TRBV30 and TRBJ2-7; possible D gene TRBD2, 5 bases. V was pared by 3 bases and J by 1 base, with 10 bases between. Looked up from germline, CDR1 is GTSNPN and CDR2 is SVGIG (reference sequence). This CDR3 has 13 amino acids. CDR3 protein: CAWSTGNSYEQYF. In DNA, the CDR3 is TGTGCCTGGAGCACCGGGAATTCCTACGAGCAGTACTTC.

The rearrangement joins TRBV6-5 to TRBJ2-2; 9 bases are shared with TRBD1. This CDR3 has 15 amino acids. From germline, CDR1 is MNHEY and CDR2 SVGAGI. Germline trimming cut 4 bases from V and 6 bases from J; bases unmatched to any gene: 6. The CDR3 spells CASSLVQGAPGELFF. CDR3 nucleotide sequence: TGTGCCAGCAGTTTGGTACAGGGGGCTCCCGGGGAGCTGTTTTTT.

The V gene is TRBV5-1, the J gene TRBJ1-1; 7 bases are a match to TRBD1. CDR1 is SGHRS and CDR2 is YFSETQ in the germline V gene. The CDR3 has 15 residues. The junction had 4 bases not matched to a gene; V was cut back by 2 bases and J by 0 bases. CDR3 residues: CASSFYDRVNTEAFF. Here the CDR3 DNA reads TGCGCCAGCAGCTTTTACGACAGGGTGAACACTGAAGCTTTCTTT.

The chain couples TRBV30 to TRBJ2-3, with 7 bases aligning to TRBD2. This CDR3 contains 19 residues. Germline V gene lookup returns CDR1 GTSNPN and CDR2 SVGIG (reference sequence). The trim removed 0 bases at V and 2 bases at J, leaving 17 bases unmatched. CDR3 sequence (DNA): TGTGCCTGGAGTGTGGTTCTAGCGGCCCCCGTGGGGCACACAGATACGCAGTATTTT. Its translation is CAWSVVLAAPVGHTDTQYF. The full variable domain, with the rest looked up from reference TRBV30 and TRBJ2-3, is SQTIHQWPATLVQPVGSPLSLECTVEGTSNPNLYWYRQAAGRGLQLLFYSVGIGQISSEVPQNLSASRPQDRQFILSSKKLLLSDSGFYLCAWSVVLAAPVGHTDTQYFGPGTRLTVL.

The CDR3: CASSSTTRNTDTQYF. CDR3 in DNA: TGTGCCAGCAGCTCCACGACACGAAACACAGATACGCAGTATTTT. The V call is TRBV28, the J call TRBJ2-3; no reliable D call. The V and J ends lost 6 bases and 2 bases respectively, with 15 bases between them. The germline gives CDR1 MDHEN, CDR2 SYDVKM. CDR3 length equals 15 residues.

The chain's CDR3 is CASSLGDYTEAFF. In nucleotides, the CDR3 is TGTGCCAGCAGTTTAGGGGATTACACTGAAGCTTTCTTT. This chain joins TRBV27 and TRBJ1-1; D ambiguous. This CDR3 region has 13 residues. The germline V gene encodes CDR1 MNHEY and CDR2 SMNVEV (reference sequence). The ends were cut back, 2 bases at V and 3 bases at J, with 7 bases in the middle.

The chain couples TRBV7-9 to TRBJ2-1; D ambiguous. The CDR3 spans 14 residues. V gave up 3 bases and J gave up 6 bases, with 12 bases separating them. CDR1 SEHNR and CDR2 FQNEAQ come from the germline V gene (reference sequence). The CDR3 spells CASSLNTVGNEQFF. Here the CDR3 DNA reads TGTGCCAGCAGCTTGAATACCGTAGGCAATGAGCAGTTCTTC. The variable domain in full, completed from reference TRBV7-9 and TRBJ2-1, reads DTGVSQNPRHKITKRGQNVTFRCDPISEHNRLYWYRQTLGQGPEFLTYFQNEAQLEKSRLLSDRFSAERPKGSFSTLEIQRTEQGDSAMYLCASSLNTVGNEQFFGPGTRLTVL.

CDR3 in DNA: TGTGCCAGCAGCCAAGAAAGCGGGAGGGCGGTCACCGGGGAGCTGTTTTTT. Translation: CASSQESGRAVTGELFF. V gene TRBV4-2 combines with J gene TRBJ2-2, with TRBD2 matching over 10 bases. This CDR3 spans 17 amino acids. With 0 bases clipped from V and 4 bases from J, the junction kept 5 bases outside the gene matches. Germline CDR1 and CDR2: LGHNA and YNFKEQ.

The gene calls are TRBV2 and TRBJ1-1; D call uncertain. From germline, CDR1 is SNHLY and CDR2 FYNNEI. V lost 3 bases to trimming and J lost 1 base, with 12 bases between them. The CDR3 loop spans 15 amino acids. CDR3 amino acids: CASSEFRQENTEAFF. CDR3 DNA sequence: TGTGCCAGCAGTGAGTTTCGCCAGGAGAACACTGAAGCTTTCTTT.

This clone occurred once. Other DNA sequences of this sample code for an identical CDR3. V and J are TRBV4-1 and TRBJ2-3; D gene unclear. In germline, CDR1 is MGHRA, CDR2 YSYEKL. The CDR3 runs to 12 residues. V was shortened by 3 bases and J by 2 bases, with 3 bases between the two germline ends. CDR3 nucleotides: TGCGCCAGCAGCCAGTACACAGATACGCAGTATTTT. This codes for CASSQYTDTQYF.

This chain links TRBV11-2 with TRBJ2-1, with 9 bases that match TRBD2. J gave up 4 bases and V 0 bases, and 1 base lay outside the gene matches. The CDR3 length is 15 residues. Germline CDR1 is SGHAT and CDR2 is FQNNGV. The CDR3 sequence is CASSLDSGSYNEQFF. The CDR3 region has the DNA TGTGCCAGCAGCTTAGATAGCGGGAGTTACAATGAGCAGTTCTTC.

The chain uses TRBV27 and TRBJ2-1; a weak D match, TRBD2 (6 bases). The CDR3 is 16 amino acids. Trimming took 3 bases from V and 4 from J, leaving 16 bases between them. CDR1 is MNHEY and CDR2 is SMNVEV in the germline V gene (reference sequence). DNA for the CDR3: TGTGCCAGCAGTTTGACCGGTCGGGACTGGTACAATGAGCAGTTCTTC. This translates into CASSLTGRDWYNEQFF.

On this clone itself: A read error is possible here, since a much larger clone lies one base away. The V gene is TRBV27, the J gene TRBJ1-1, with D possibly TRBD1 on 5 matching bases. Looked up from germline, CDR1 is MNHEY and CDR2 is SMNVEV (reference sequence). V was clipped by 5 bases and J by 1 base, with 5 bases between them. CDR3 length equals 12 residues. The DNA for the CDR3 is TGTGCCAGCAGTAGGGGGAACACTGAAGCTTTCTTT. This sequence encodes CASSRGNTEAFF.

The rearrangement joins TRBV19 to TRBJ2-1, with TRBD2 as a possible D gene (5 bases). CDR3 size: 13 residues. Germline lookup yields CDR1 LNHDA and CDR2 SQIVND (reference sequence). V gave up 5 bases and J gave up 3 bases, with 8 bases separating them. CDR3 bases: TGTGCCAGTAGTTGGACTGACTACAATGAGCAGTTCTTC. It yields the protein CASSWTDYNEQFF. The entire variable domain, with the rest obtained from reference TRBV19 and TRBJ2-1, is as follows: DGGITQSPKYLFRKEGQNVTLSCEQNLNHDAMYWYRQDPGQGLRLIYYSQIVNDFQKGDIAEGYSVSREKKESFPLTVTSAQKNPTAFYLCASSWTDYNEQFFGPGTRLTVL.